The present TCR beta chain was sequenced within a study of shared clonotypes between healthy human individuals. Study at large: The plates for each donor numbered three CD4 naive, three CD4 memory, two CD8 naive and one CD8 memory.

Each sorted subset replicate got 200 ng genomic DNA, 25,000 to 35,000 genomes. The table came from immunoSEQ multiplex PCR; TCRdb's copy has only in-frame clones and leaves some out. The table has about 2.3 million clones, over 85% seen once; the top ten hold 0.39%. V was shortened by 8 bases and J by 7 bases, with 11 bases between the two germline ends. Per germline, CDR1 ENHRY and CDR2 SYGVKD. This CDR3 has 12 amino acids. Notes on the study in general: Relative to their counterparts shared across all four donors, non-shared clonotypes exhibited diminished generation probabilities. At large depth, rarefaction still showed sorted-subset sequencing to be incomplete.

Concerning this clone itself: The antigen is unknown.

V and J are TRBV10-3 and TRBJ2-2, with unresolved D. The sequenced material came from naive CD4+ T cells from PBMCs. The subset: CD45RA+ positively selected. This TCR derives from a young man in good health. Some clones in this sample may be carry-over from other donors' samples. CDR3 in amino acids: CAIAPRGGELFF. The CDR3 nucleotides read TGTGCCATCGCCCCGCGCGGCGGGGAGCTGTTTTTT.